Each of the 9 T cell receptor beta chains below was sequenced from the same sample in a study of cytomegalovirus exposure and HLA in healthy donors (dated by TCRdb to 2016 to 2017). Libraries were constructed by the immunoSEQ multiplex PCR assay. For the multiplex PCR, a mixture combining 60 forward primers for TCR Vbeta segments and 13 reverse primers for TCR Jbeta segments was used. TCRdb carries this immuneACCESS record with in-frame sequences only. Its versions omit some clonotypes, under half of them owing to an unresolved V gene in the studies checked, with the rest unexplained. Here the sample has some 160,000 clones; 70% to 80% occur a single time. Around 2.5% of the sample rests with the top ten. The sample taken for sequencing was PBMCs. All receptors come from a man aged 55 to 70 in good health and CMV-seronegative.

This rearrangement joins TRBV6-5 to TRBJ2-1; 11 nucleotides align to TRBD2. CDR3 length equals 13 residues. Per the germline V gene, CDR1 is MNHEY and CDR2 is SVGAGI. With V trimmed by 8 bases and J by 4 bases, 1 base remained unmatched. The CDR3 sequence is CASGLAGYNEQFF. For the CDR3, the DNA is TGTGCCAGCGGACTAGCGGGTTACAATGAGCAGTTCTTC.

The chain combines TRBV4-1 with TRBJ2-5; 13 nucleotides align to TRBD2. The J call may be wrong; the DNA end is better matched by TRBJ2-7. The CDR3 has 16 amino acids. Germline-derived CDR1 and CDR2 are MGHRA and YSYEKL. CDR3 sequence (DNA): TGCGCCAGCAGCCAAGGACCGGGACTAGCGGGGTACGAGCAGTACTTC. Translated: CASSQGPGLAGYEQYF.

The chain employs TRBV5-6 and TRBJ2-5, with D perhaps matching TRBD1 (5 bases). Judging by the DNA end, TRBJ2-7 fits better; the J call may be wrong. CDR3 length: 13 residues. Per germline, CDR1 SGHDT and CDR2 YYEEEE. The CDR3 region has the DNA TGTGCCAGCAGCTTGTTAGGGGCGTACGAGCAGTACTTC. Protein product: CASSLLGAYEQYF.

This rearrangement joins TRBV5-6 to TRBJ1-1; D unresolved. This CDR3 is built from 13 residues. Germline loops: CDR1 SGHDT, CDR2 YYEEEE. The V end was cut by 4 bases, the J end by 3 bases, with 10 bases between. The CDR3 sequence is CASSPSQDTEAFF. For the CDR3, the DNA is TGTGCCAGCAGCCCCAGCCAGGACACTGAAGCTTTCTTT.

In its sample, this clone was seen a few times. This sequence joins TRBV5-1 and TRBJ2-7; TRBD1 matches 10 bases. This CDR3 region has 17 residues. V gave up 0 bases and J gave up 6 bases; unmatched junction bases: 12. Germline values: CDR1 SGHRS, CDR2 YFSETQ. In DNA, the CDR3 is TGCGCCAGCAGCTTGGTAAGCTGGGGGACAGGGGTTGGCGAGCAGTACTTC. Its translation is CASSLVSWGTGVGEQYF.

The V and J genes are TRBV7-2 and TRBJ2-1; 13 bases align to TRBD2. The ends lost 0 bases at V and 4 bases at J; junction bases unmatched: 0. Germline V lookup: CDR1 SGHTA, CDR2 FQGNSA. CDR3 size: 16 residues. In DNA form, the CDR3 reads TGTGCCAGCAGCTTAGCGACTAGCGGGAGGTACAATGAGCAGTTCTTC. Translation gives CASSLATSGRYNEQFF.

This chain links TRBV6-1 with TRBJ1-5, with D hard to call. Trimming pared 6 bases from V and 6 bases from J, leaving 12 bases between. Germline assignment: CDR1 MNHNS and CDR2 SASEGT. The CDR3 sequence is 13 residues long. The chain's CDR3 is CASRSVRGQPQHF. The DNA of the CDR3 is TGTGCCAGCAGGTCGGTCCGGGGTCAGCCCCAGCATTTT.

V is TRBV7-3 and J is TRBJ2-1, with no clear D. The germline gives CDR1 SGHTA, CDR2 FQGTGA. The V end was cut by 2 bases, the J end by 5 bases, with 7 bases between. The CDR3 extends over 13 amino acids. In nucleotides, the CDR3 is TGTGCCAGCAGCTTAGCCAGGAACAATGAGCAGTTCTTC. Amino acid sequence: CASSLARNNEQFF.

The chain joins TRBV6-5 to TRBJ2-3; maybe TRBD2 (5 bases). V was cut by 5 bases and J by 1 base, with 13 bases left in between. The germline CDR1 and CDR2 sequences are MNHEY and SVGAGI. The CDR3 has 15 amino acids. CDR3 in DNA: TGTGCCAGCAGTAAACCGGCGGGCGGCACAGATACGCAGTATTTT. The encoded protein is CASSKPAGGTDTQYF.